The 12 T cell receptor beta chains in this list originate from one sample, sequenced in a study of regulatory T cells in long-lasting Graves disease. The time point is: newly diagnosed GD, antithyroid drugs for less than 3 months. PBMCs were the source of the RNA used for TCR sequencing. Building the TCR beta libraries relied on iRepertoire HTBI primers, and CDR3 regions underwent Arm-PCR. Each CDR3 protein is one row after TCRdb ran MiXCR on the multiplex PCR reads. The sample yields 450,000 to 700,000 distinct CDR3 sequences, approximately 15% seen once. These records were also assigned to another study, of T cells in Graves' hyperthyroidism and ophthalmopathy.

Sample: peripheral blood mononuclear cells (PBMCs), taken at new diagnosis, from a patient treated with antithyroid drugs. The receptors here all came from a man aged 25-45 years with Graves disease.

The sample holds a few counts of this clonotype. The chain combines TRBV19 with TRBJ2-2; tentatively, D is TRBD2 (6 bases). Trimming took off 0 bases at V and 5 bases at J, with 13 bases between the two ends. The CDR3 is 16 residues long. The germline gives CDR1 LNHDA, CDR2 SQIVND (reference sequence). The CDR3 protein is CASSIDAPLATGELFF. The CDR3 DNA reads as TGTGCCAGTAGTATAGATGCCCCCCTAGCGACCGGGGAGCTGTTTTTT.

For this clonotype: Mismatch with germline at one junction end may stem from a read error. The chain carries TRBV5-1 and TRBJ1-3, with no clear D. Germline CDR1 SGHRS, CDR2 YFSETQ. There are 15 residues in the CDR3. The CDR3 nucleotides are TGCGCCAGCAGCCCCTCGTCTGCGGCTGGAAGCACCATATATTTT. Amino acids: CASSPSSAAGSTIYF.

The rearrangement uses TRBV6-5 and TRBJ2-5, with D possibly matching TRBD2 (6 bases). Trimming removed 2 bases from V and 1 base from J, with 23 bases in between. Germline loops: CDR1 MNHEY, CDR2 SVGAGI. The CDR3 consists of 19 residues. In DNA, the CDR3 is TGTGCCAGCAGTTACACCGGGACTGGCGGAAGCGTCCCCCAAGAGACCCAGTACTTC. It specifies CASSYTGTGGSVPQETQYF.

This clonotype showed up many times. The genes are TRBV7-9 and TRBJ2-3; 12 positions match TRBD2. Germline CDR1 reads SEHNR; CDR2 reads FQNEAQ (reference sequence). The CDR3 runs 16 residues. J was trimmed by 6 bases and V by 1 base; bases with no gene match: 5. CDR3 bases: TGTGCCAGCAGCTTAGGACTAGCGGGAGATTATGATACGCAGTATTTT. This translates into CASSLGLAGDYDTQYF.

This clonotype was recorded many times. J is TRBJ2-7 and V is TRBV20-1; the D gene is possibly TRBD1 (6 bases). Deletions cut 6 bases from V and 6 bases from J, with 21 bases between. The germline CDR1 and CDR2 sequences are DFQATT and SNEGSKA (reference sequence). The CDR3 has 14 residues. The CDR3 DNA follows: TGCAGTGCCGAAGGGGGACACACTAAAGGCGAGCAGTACTTC. Its protein product is CSAEGGHTKGEQYF.

This chain links TRBV7-8 with TRBJ2-7, with 14 bases fitting TRBD2. The CDR3 covers 15 residues. Germline loops: CDR1 SGHVS, CDR2 FQNEAQ. V gave up 11 bases and J gave up 3 bases; unmatched junction bases: 9. CDR3 coding DNA: TGTGCCGGCACAAAAGGGACTAGCGGGAGCTACGAGCAGTACTTC. It is translated as CAGTKGTSGSYEQYF.

This clonotype was seen more than once but under ten times. The V call is TRBV20-1, the J call TRBJ1-2; 10 nucleotides align to TRBD1. Germline V gene lookup returns CDR1 DFQATT and CDR2 SNEGSKA (reference sequence). The CDR3 totals 15 residues. V shed 5 bases and J 4 bases; nucleotides not matched to a gene: 10. Here the CDR3 reads CSAPRGTGVSYGYTF. The CDR3 nucleotides read TGCAGTGCTCCGCGGGGGACAGGGGTTTCCTATGGCTACACCTTC.

This clonotype was seen only a few times. The V gene is TRBV6-1, the J gene TRBJ2-2, with 11 nucleotides matching TRBD2. From germline, CDR1 is MNHNS and CDR2 SASEGT. J was trimmed by 3 bases and V by 7 bases; bases with no gene match: 7. This CDR3 comprises 16 residues. The CDR3 region is CASTLGLADDTGELFF. CDR3 sequence (DNA): TGTGCCAGCACCCTGGGACTAGCGGACGACACCGGGGAGCTGTTTTTT.

This sequence joins TRBV2 and TRBJ2-7, with D perhaps TRBD1 (6 bases). V was cut by 8 bases and J by 2 bases, with 10 bases left in between. This CDR3 is built from 12 residues. Germline V gives CDR1 SNHLY, CDR2 FYNNEI. CDR3 DNA: TGTGCCAGCTCAGGGGTCCCCTACGAGCAGTACTTC. It is translated as CASSGVPYEQYF.

This clonotype was counted many times. The chain combines TRBV9 with TRBJ1-2, with TRBD1 as a possible D gene (6 bases). The CDR3 runs to 14 residues. Looked up from germline, CDR1 is SGDLS and CDR2 is YYNGEE. V lost 1 base to trimming and J lost 2 bases, with 9 bases between them. In nucleotides, the CDR3 is TGTGCCAGCAGCGTAAACAGGGCCAACTATGGCTACACCTTC. This translates into CASSVNRANYGYTF.

This clonotype was counted many times. This sequence joins TRBV6-2 or TRBV6-3 and TRBJ2-5, with TRBD1 matching 8 bases. Germline trimming cut 4 bases from V and 5 bases from J; bases unmatched to any gene: 6. Germline assignment: CDR1 MNHEY and CDR2 SVGEGT. The CDR3 length is 14 residues. CDR3 residues: CASSLQGAGETQYF. DNA for the CDR3: TGTGCCAGCAGTTTGCAGGGGGCGGGGGAGACCCAGTACTTC.

The chain employs TRBV20-1 and TRBJ2-7; D gene unclear. The CDR3 contains 14 residues. V was clipped by 5 bases and J by 1 base, with 15 bases between them. Germline V gene data show CDR1 as DFQATT and CDR2 as SNEGSKA (reference sequence). In DNA, the CDR3 is TGCAGTGCTCGGGCCGCGAAAATGTCCTACGAGCAGTACTTC. Amino acid sequence: CSARAAKMSYEQYF.